The text below deals with one T cell receptor beta chain. Its cognate antigen is unknown. Profiling relied on immunoSEQ multiplex PCR, and the TCRdb table lists in-frame clones only, not all of them. This repertoire shows about 130,000 clones, under 90% found once; its top ten account for about 6%. This entry belongs to a study of T cell responses to AZD1222 COVID-19 vaccine. Points from the study as a whole: Donors in the cohort were predominantly white British and more often female, and clonal diversity was possibly underestimated. Scientists sampled the repertoires only once the peak T cell response had passed. Only six or seven AZD1222 recipients tested seropositive at baseline.

The source is an adult in good health. The sample here was peripheral blood, taken on day 0 of AZD1222 vaccination.

CDR3 region: CASSLFLGGEKLFF. The CDR3 region has the DNA TGTGCCAGCAGCTTATTTCTGGGAGGAGAAAAACTGTTTTTT. This rearrangement joins TRBV11-2 to TRBJ1-4, with D uncertain. CDR1 is SGHAT and CDR2 is FQNNGV in the germline V gene. The CDR3 is 14 residues long. Trimming left V 2 bases short and J 8 bases short, with 12 bases between.